The next 28 T cell receptor beta chains were all read from a single sample in a study of blood T cell repertoires in COVID-19. Profiling relied on immunoSEQ multiplex PCR, and the TCRdb table lists in-frame clones only, not all of them. The data hold just over 80,000 clones, with more than 65% observed a single time. Sequenced sample: peripheral blood. Receptor source: an elderly woman with active or convalescent COVID-19.

The chain uses TRBV4-3 and TRBJ1-5; D possibly corresponds to TRBD1 (5 bases). The V and J ends lost 0 bases and 4 bases respectively, with 10 bases between them. The CDR3 consists of 15 residues. Germline V CDR1 and CDR2: LGHNA, YSLEER. The CDR3 loop is CASSQDGARNQPQHF. The CDR3 DNA reads as TGCGCCAGCAGCCAAGATGGGGCCAGAAATCAGCCCCAGCATTTT.

The V call is TRBV5-1, the J call TRBJ2-2, with 7 bases identical to TRBD2. The ends lost 5 bases at V and 6 bases at J; junction bases unmatched: 10. Germline CDR1 reads SGHRS; CDR2 reads YFSETQ. The CDR3 has 15 amino acids. Written as DNA, the CDR3 is TGCGCCAGCAGATGGAGCGGGGACCTACCCGGGGAGCTGTTTTTT. Translated, it gives CASRWSGDLPGELFF.

The chain recombines TRBV25-1 with TRBJ1-4, with D unclear. Trimming shortened V by 1 base and J by 7 bases, and 4 bases separated the two germline ends. Germline lookup yields CDR1 MGHDK and CDR2 SYGVNS. The length of the CDR3 is 12 residues. The CDR3 DNA is TGTGCCAGCAGTGAATTCGGTGAAAAACTGTTTTTT. This translates into CASSEFGEKLFF.

This clone was found a few times. The CDR3: CASSLSGFDQPQHF. CDR3 bases: TGCGCCAGCAGCTTATCCGGGTTCGATCAGCCCCAGCATTTT. The chain is built from TRBV5-1 and TRBJ1-5; no clear D gene. V lost 2 bases, J lost 5 bases, and 11 bases lay in between. This CDR3 contains 14 residues. Germline loops: CDR1 SGHRS, CDR2 YFSETQ. The variable domain in full, completed from reference TRBV5-1 and TRBJ1-5, reads KAGVTQTPRYLIKTRGQQVTLSCSPISGHRSVSWYQQTPGQGLQFLFEYFSETQRNKGNFPGRFSGRQFSNSRSEMNVSTLELGDSALYLCASSLSGFDQPQHFGDGTRLSIL.

V is TRBV4-3 and J is TRBJ2-7; 10 bases line up with TRBD1. The CDR3 spans 17 residues. Trimming at V came to 0 bases and at J to 5 bases, leaving 10 bases not matched to a gene. The germline gives CDR1 LGHNA, CDR2 YSLEER. CDR3 amino acids: CASSQDGTGASPDEQYF. The CDR3 DNA reads TGCGCCAGCAGCCAAGATGGGACAGGGGCTAGTCCCGACGAGCAGTACTTC.

The chain is built from TRBV7-2 and TRBJ1-1; a possible D gene is TRBD1 (6 bases). The CDR3 covers 14 residues. Germline V gives CDR1 SGHTA, CDR2 FQGNSA. The V end lost 2 bases, the J end lost 2 bases, and 9 bases lay between the germline ends. The CDR3 spells CASSLSRGNTEAFF. As DNA, the CDR3 is TGTGCCAGCAGCTTAAGCAGGGGTAACACTGAAGCTTTCTTT.

V and J are TRBV7-9 and TRBJ1-1, with D maybe TRBD1 (5 bases). The V gene lost 3 bases and the J gene lost 1 base, with 12 bases spanning the gap. The germline V gene has CDR1 SEHNR and CDR2 FQNEAQ (reference sequence). The CDR3 extends over 15 amino acids. The CDR3: CASSLVMTANTEAFF. CDR3 DNA sequence: TGTGCCAGCAGCTTGGTAATGACAGCGAACACTGAAGCTTTCTTT.

In its sample, this clone was seen a few times. This chain connects TRBV30 to TRBJ1-2; D gene unclear. Germline-derived CDR1 and CDR2 are GTSNPN and SVGIG (reference sequence). Between the trimmed V and J ends, which lost 0 bases and 0 bases, there was a span of 14 bases. The CDR3 is made up of 16 amino acids. The CDR3 DNA sequence: TGTGCCTGGAGTGTTTTATGGAGCAAGACTAACTATGGCTACACCTTC. Translating gives CAWSVLWSKTNYGYTF.

This chain connects TRBV7-9 to TRBJ1-1, with D uncertain. The CDR3 is 13 amino acids. CDR1 is SEHNR and CDR2 is FQNEAQ in the germline V gene (reference sequence). With 2 bases removed from V and 0 bases from J, the gap between germline ends came to 4 bases. The CDR3 region has the DNA TGTGCCAGCAGCTTACCCGTGAACACTGAAGCTTTCTTT. As protein: CASSLPVNTEAFF.

This clone was seen only once. The chain carries TRBV6-5 and TRBJ1-2, with D possibly being TRBD1 (6 bases). V gave up 7 bases and J gave up 7 bases, with 19 bases separating them. The CDR3 loop spans 14 amino acids. Germline CDR1 and CDR2: MNHEY and SVGAGI. The CDR3, as DNA: TGTGCCAGCACAGGGAGGGGGGTTCTTCTTGGCTACACCTTC. The encoded protein is CASTGRGVLLGYTF.

This chain uses TRBV29-1 with TRBJ1-2; D ambiguous. The CDR3 has 10 amino acids. Looked up from germline, CDR1 is SQVTM and CDR2 is ANQGSEA. Trimming left V 3 bases short and J 4 bases short, with 3 bases between. The CDR3 DNA is TGCAGCGTTGAGGCCTATGGCTACACCTTC. It yields the protein CSVEAYGYTF. Based on the CDR3 plus reference TRBV29-1 and TRBJ1-2, the full variable domain is SAVISQKPSRDICQRGTSLTIQCQVDSQVTMMFWYRQQPGQSLTLIATANQGSEATYESGFVIDKFPISRPNLTFSTLTVSNMSPEDSSIYLCSVEAYGYTFGSGTRLTVV.

The CDR3 reads CASSPSGTGEETQYF. In DNA, the CDR3 is TGTGCCAGCTCACCAAGTGGGACAGGGGAAGAGACCCAGTACTTC. The V and J genes are TRBV18 and TRBJ2-5; 10 positions match TRBD1. Trimming at V came to 2 bases and at J to 3 bases, leaving 3 bases not matched to a gene. Germline V lookup: CDR1 KGHSH, CDR2 LQKENI. This CDR3 comprises 15 residues.

V gene TRBV7-3 combines with J gene TRBJ2-1; 7 nucleotides line up with TRBD2. Germline V gene lookup returns CDR1 SGHTA and CDR2 FQGTGA. The CDR3 is 16 amino acids. V gave up 5 bases and J gave up 0 bases; unmatched junction bases: 7. The CDR3 sequence is CASSEGGGSSYNEQFF. CDR3 bases: TGTGCCAGCAGCGAGGGCGGGGGAAGCTCCTACAATGAGCAGTTCTTC.

The chain joins TRBV9 to TRBJ1-2; no clear D. CDR1 is SGDLS and CDR2 is YYNGEE in the germline V gene. The CDR3 totals 11 residues. Trimming removed 8 bases from V and 4 bases from J, with 9 bases in between. CDR3 sequence reads: CASSSSYGYTF. DNA of the CDR3: TGTGCCAGTTCCTCCTCCTATGGCTACACCTTC.

This clone occurred once. The rearrangement uses TRBV19 and TRBJ2-1, with TRBD1 matching over 10 bases. J was trimmed by 4 bases and V by 6 bases; bases with no gene match: 9. This CDR3 contains 16 residues. Germline-derived CDR1 and CDR2 are LNHDA and SQIVND (reference sequence). CDR3 region: CASRPAGTGVYNEQFF. As DNA, the CDR3 is TGTGCCAGTAGACCCGCCGGGACAGGGGTATACAATGAGCAGTTCTTC.

The V call is TRBV2, the J call TRBJ1-1; D remains ambiguous. V lost 1 base to trimming and J lost 2 bases, with 8 bases between them. CDR1 is SNHLY and CDR2 is FYNNEI in the germline V gene. The CDR3 loop spans 14 amino acids. The CDR3 DNA is TGTGCCAGCAGTGAAGGCCCAGTCAACACTGAAGCTTTCTTT. Protein product: CASSEGPVNTEAFF.

This rearrangement joins TRBV6-2 or TRBV6-3 to TRBJ1-1; weak D call: TRBD1 (5 bases). With 2 bases removed from V and 5 bases from J, the gap between germline ends came to 12 bases. Per germline, CDR1 MNHEY and CDR2 SVGEGT. The CDR3 spans 14 residues. The DNA for the CDR3 is TGTGCCAGCAGTTACGCCGAGGGGAGGACTGAAGCTTTCTTT. Encoded protein: CASSYAEGRTEAFF.

The gene calls are TRBV4-3 and TRBJ2-3, with TRBD2 identical over 7 bases. The CDR3 runs 18 residues. V trimming: 4 bases; J trimming: 0 bases; junction bases outside the gene matches: 13. The V gene's germline CDR1 is LGHNA and CDR2 YSLEER. CDR3 nucleotides: TGCGCCAGCAGCCCCTCGGGCCTAGCGGACACTAGCACAGATACGCAGTATTTT. Translated: CASSPSGLADTSTDTQYF.

This clone appeared a few times. V and J are TRBV7-2 and TRBJ1-1, with a possible D match to TRBD1 (5 bases). The germline gives CDR1 SGHTA, CDR2 FQGNSA. The CDR3 sequence is 15 residues long. Trimming left V 2 bases short and J 2 bases short, with 12 bases between. In DNA form, the CDR3 reads TGTGCCAGCAGCTTACGGGGGGTCCGAAACACTGAAGCTTTCTTT. This codes for CASSLRGVRNTEAFF.

With regard to this clone: Additional DNA sequences in this sample encode the identical CDR3. V and J are TRBV6-1 and TRBJ1-2; D unresolved. Between the trimmed V and J ends, which lost 1 base and 4 bases, there was a span of 7 bases. Germline CDR1 is MNHNS and CDR2 is SASEGT. This CDR3 has 13 residues. CDR3 nucleotides: TGTGCCAGCAGTGAAGGACTCGGCTATGGCTACACCTTC. Translation gives CASSEGLGYGYTF.

V usage is TRBV9 and J usage is TRBJ2-5; D is unresolved. V shed 1 base and J shed 4 bases, with 8 bases lying between them. The germline CDR1 and CDR2 sequences are SGDLS and YYNGEE. The CDR3 is 13 residues long. CDR3 in amino acids: CASSVIPGETQYF. The CDR3 DNA follows: TGTGCCAGCAGCGTAATCCCGGGAGAGACCCAGTACTTC.

This clone was detected once. This chain connects TRBV30 to TRBJ1-5; tentatively, D is TRBD1 (6 bases). The CDR3 is 15 amino acids. The ends were cut back, 2 bases at V and 5 bases at J, with 16 bases in the middle. Germline V gene lookup returns CDR1 GTSNPN and CDR2 SVGIG (reference sequence). The CDR3 nucleotides are TGTGCCTGGAGTCAACAGGGTATCAGGGATCAGCCCCAGCATTTT. Protein sequence: CAWSQQGIRDQPQHF. The whole variable domain, remainder taken from reference TRBV30 and TRBJ1-5, is SQTIHQWPATLVQPVGSPLSLECTVEGTSNPNLYWYRQAAGRGLQLLFYSVGIGQISSEVPQNLSASRPQDRQFILSSKKLLLSDSGFYLCAWSQQGIRDQPQHFGDGTRLSIL.

This chain joins TRBV2 and TRBJ2-1, with TRBD2 identical over 8 bases. The V gene's germline CDR1 is SNHLY and CDR2 FYNNEI. The CDR3 has 15 residues. Unmatched junction bases numbered 9, after V lost 2 bases and J lost 9 bases. The CDR3 DNA reads as TGTGCCAGCAGTGAAACTTGGGGACTAGGGTCTGAGCAGTTCTTC. The encoded protein is CASSETWGLGSEQFF.

The chain uses TRBV5-1 and TRBJ2-3; possible D gene TRBD1, 5 bases. CDR1 is SGHRS and CDR2 is YFSETQ in the germline V gene. The germline V and J ends were trimmed by 0 bases and 2 bases, with 10 bases remaining between them. This CDR3 is 15 amino acids long. The CDR3 loop reads CASSLEQGDTDTQYF. The DNA for the CDR3 is TGCGCCAGCAGCTTGGAGCAGGGTGACACAGATACGCAGTATTTT.

V usage is TRBV5-1 and J usage is TRBJ1-5; D is perhaps TRBD1 (5 bases). Trimming took off 7 bases at V and 4 bases at J, with 12 bases between the two ends. This CDR3 comprises 13 residues. The germline CDR1 and CDR2 sequences are SGHRS and YFSETQ. The CDR3 DNA sequence: TGCGCCAGCGCTGCGGGGCCAAATCAGCCCCAGCATTTT. Amino acid sequence: CASAAGPNQPQHF. Using reference TRBV5-1 and TRBJ1-5 for the parts outside the CDR3, the full variable domain is KAGVTQTPRYLIKTRGQQVTLSCSPISGHRSVSWYQQTPGQGLQFLFEYFSETQRNKGNFPGRFSGRQFSNSRSEMNVSTLELGDSALYLCASAAGPNQPQHFGDGTRLSIL.

The chain carries TRBV4-1 and TRBJ2-3; TRBD2 might be the D (6 bases). This CDR3 comprises 15 residues. Trimming took 2 bases from V and 4 from J, leaving 13 bases between them. The germline V gene has CDR1 MGHRA and CDR2 YSYEKL. Written as DNA, the CDR3 is TGCGCCAGCAGCCAATCGGGGGTTGTGGCAGATACGCAGTATTTT. It yields the protein CASSQSGVVADTQYF.

The gene calls are TRBV5-4 and TRBJ1-4; D is unresolved. The CDR3 sequence is 12 residues long. V lost 0 bases and J lost 8, with 5 bases in between. Germline V gene data show CDR1 as SGHNT and CDR2 as YYREEE (reference sequence). CDR3 nucleotide sequence: TGTGCCAGCAGCTTGGGAACAGAAAAACTGTTTTTT. Translating it yields CASSLGTEKLFF.

DNA of the CDR3: TGTGCCAGCAGCTTAGAAGTTGTCCCGGGCTATGGCTACACCTTC. It translates to CASSLEVVPGYGYTF. This sequence joins TRBV11-2 and TRBJ1-2; no reliable D call. Germline V gives CDR1 SGHAT, CDR2 FQNNGV. Trimming stripped 0 bases from V and 4 bases from J, with 12 bases between. The CDR3 spans 15 residues. Full variable domain (rest looked up from reference TRBV11-2 and TRBJ1-2): EAGVAQSPRYKIIEKRQSVAFWCNPISGHATLYWYQQILGQGPKLLIQFQNNGVVDDSQLPKDRFSAERLKGVDSTLKIQPAKLEDSAVYLCASSLEVVPGYGYTFGSGTRLTVV.